What follows are 8 T cell receptor beta chains derived from one specimen sequenced in a study of T cells in Graves' hyperthyroidism and ophthalmopathy. Researchers took RNA transcripts and amplified the TCR beta CDR3 regions from them. The TCR CDR3 was amplified in a first-round RT-PCR using the HTBI primer set. One entry per CDR3 protein results from TCRdb running MiXCR on the multiplex PCR reads. The table has around 430,000 distinct CDR3 sequences, 15% seen once. Sequencing input: blood. The source of these receptors is a young woman with Graves' hyperthyroidism.

The sample holds many counts of this clonotype. V usage is TRBV3-1 and J usage is TRBJ2-1; weak D call: TRBD2 (6 bases). Trimming removed 4 bases from V and 2 bases from J, with 15 bases in between. The CDR3 is 16 residues long. Germline V gives CDR1 LGHDT, CDR2 YNNKEL (reference sequence). Written as DNA, the CDR3 is TGTGCCAGCAGCCCGTCCGGTAGCGGAACCTACAATGAGCAGTTCTTC. This sequence encodes CASSPSGSGTYNEQFF.

This clonotype was counted many times. The chain uses TRBV30 and TRBJ2-3; TRBD2 agrees at 7 bases. Germline CDR1 GTSNPN, CDR2 SVGIG (reference sequence). The CDR3 is 14 residues long. V trimming: 0 bases; J trimming: 4 bases; junction bases outside the gene matches: 4. CDR3 nucleotide sequence: TGTGCCTGGAGTGTACGCGGGAGCCCAGATACGCAGTATTTT. Translated, it gives CAWSVRGSPDTQYF.

This clonotype showed up just a few times. V gene TRBV15 combines with J gene TRBJ2-5; no firm D call. V lost 2 bases, J lost 1 base, and 11 bases lay in between. The CDR3 length is 15 residues. CDR1 is LNHNV and CDR2 is YYDKDF in the germline V gene (reference sequence). The CDR3 DNA sequence: TGTGCCACCAGCAGACCCGGAGCCCTCCAAGAGACCCAGTACTTC. Its translation: CATSRPGALQETQYF.

This clonotype was picked up many times. The chain uses TRBV6-2 or TRBV6-3 and TRBJ2-1; weak D call: TRBD1 (5 bases). V shed 7 bases and J shed 8 bases, with 15 bases lying between them. Germline V gene sequence: CDR1 MNHEY, CDR2 SVGEGT. The CDR3 runs to 13 residues. The CDR3 loop reads CASTPTRAHEQFF. The CDR3 bases are TGTGCCAGCACACCCACCAGGGCCCATGAGCAGTTCTTC.

This clonotype was detected a few times. The chain links TRBV12-3 or TRBV12-4 to TRBJ1-2; TRBD1 agrees at 9 bases. The CDR3 runs to 14 residues. V was pared by 6 bases and J by 2 bases, with 4 bases of the junction left unmatched. The CDR3 nucleotides are TGTGCCAGCAGGAGACAGGGGGGAAACTATGGCTACACCTTC. Translated, it gives CASRRQGGNYGYTF.

This clonotype was counted ten times or more. The rearrangement links TRBV18 to TRBJ1-1; D is ambiguous. The germline V gene has CDR1 KGHSH and CDR2 LQKENI. The CDR3 has 15 amino acids. Trimming left V 2 bases short and J 1 base short, with 11 bases between. The CDR3 DNA reads TGTGCCAGCTCACCAAGGATCGCTTCGAACACTGAAGCTTTCTTT. Protein sequence: CASSPRIASNTEAFF. Together with reference TRBV18 and TRBJ1-1, the CDR3 gives the full variable domain: NAGVMQNPRHLVRRRGQEARLRCSPMKGHSHVYWYRQLPEEGLKFMVYLQKENIIDESGMPKERFSAEFPKEGPSILRIQQVVRGDSAAYFCASSPRIASNTEAFFGQGTRLTVV.

In its sample, this clonotype was seen many times. This chain links TRBV11-3 with TRBJ2-4; TRBD2 agrees at 14 bases. V lost 0 bases, J lost 1 base, and 17 bases stayed unmatched. Germline CDR1 reads SGHNT; CDR2 reads YENEEA. The CDR3 length is 23 residues. The CDR3 coding sequence is TGTGCCAGCAGCTTAGATCTGGGACTAGCGGGAGAGTGGCGTATTGTTGCCAAAAACATTCAGTACTTC. Its translation is CASSLDLGLAGEWRIVAKNIQYF.

The chain couples TRBV6-1 to TRBJ2-5; 12 positions match TRBD2. With 6 bases clipped from V and 3 bases from J, the junction kept 5 bases outside the gene matches. Germline CDR1 MNHNS, CDR2 SASEGT. The CDR3 has 15 residues. The CDR3: CASSKRLAGEETQYF. CDR3 in DNA: TGTGCCAGCAGCAAAAGACTAGCGGGAGAAGAGACCCAGTACTTC.